This TCR beta chain was identified in a study of blood T cell repertoires in COVID-19 (dated by TCRdb to 2018 to 2020). About the full investigation: Collaborator samples came from the United States, Italy and Spain and covered acute and convalescent phases of COVID-19. The material from the prospective study consisted of cDNA or gDNA derived from T cells, B-cell-depleted T cells, or PBMCs. Subjects who had been exposed to COVID-19, were actively infected with it, or had recovered from it provided the deeply sampled blood TCRbeta repertoires that made up the dataset. The repertoires were released in a freely available public database meant as a resource for research on the immune response to SARS-CoV-2. Samples came from the ongoing ImmuneRACE study (first 160 participants) plus 1,254 subjects from 6 global collaborators. The sample metadata nearly always contained a de-identified subject ID, COVID-19 status, age in years and sex. Where available, HLA class I and class II types were taken from metadata supplied by the sample provider and were not determined by assay-based typing. Here is what the overall study found, with its caveats: How much clinical and demographic metadata was included differed by source and by participant, and the metadata was provided uncurated.

The CDR3 spans 17 residues, from the cysteine through the phenylalanine. The sequence is cut down to CDR3 DNA, 51 bases in frame from base 1. CDR1 and CDR2 are read off the germline V gene as SGDLS and YYNGEE. Germline trimming: 3 bases from V, 4 bases from J; junction bases outside gene matches: 7. TCRbeta CDR3 regions were amplified from genomic DNA using the immunoSEQ Assay, a bias-controlled multiplex PCR. The study's own analysis went as follows. The number of nucleated cells in each sample was estimated from the amplification of reference gene primers within the assay. To quantify the absolute abundance of each unique TCRbeta CDR3 rearrangement, sequence reads were collapsed and filtered. For each sample, productive Simpson clonality was calculated by taking the square root of Simpson's diversity index across productive rearrangements. TCRdb carries this immuneACCESS record with in-frame sequences only. Its versions omit some clonotypes, under half of them owing to an unresolved V gene in the studies checked, with the rest unexplained. That table supplies the V and J calls and clone size; D and trimming were determined from the DNA. Recorded for this sample are 200,000 to 300,000 clones; around 83% of them occurred a single time. The top ten clonotypes cover about 1.5% of the sample.

As regards this clone: Its antigen is still unknown. No much larger clone exists at a distance of one base, and base qualities are not known.

Samples from volunteer blood donors who had recovered from COVID-19 were contributed by a second Seattle source. Each collaborating institution followed its own protocols to collect whole blood in K2EDTA tubes. For TCRbeta analysis, collaborator samples were shipped as frozen whole blood, as isolated PBMCs, or as DNA extracted from either sample type. The receptor comes from a woman between 40 and 55 years old who had recovered from COVID-19. Input material: peripheral blood. Recombination connected TRBV9 to TRBJ2-3; TRBD2 fits 14 bases in the junction. The nucleotide sequence is given as TGTGCCAGCAGCGCCTTCATGACTAGCGGGGGGGCAGATACGCAGTATTTT. This encodes CASSAFMTSGGADTQYF.